The 13 T cell receptor beta chains below were found in one sample sequenced in a study of cytomegalovirus exposure and HLA in healthy donors. A multiplex PCR was run with 60 Vbeta primers and 13 Jbeta primers. Sequenced by immunoSEQ multiplex PCR; TCRdb stores in-frame clones only, minus some. This sample has about 78,000 clones; roughly 72% occur once, and the top ten carry approximately 12%. The sample was PBMCs. The receptors stem from a middle-aged woman in good health and CMV-seropositive.

The chain is built from TRBV21-1 and TRBJ1-2; the table's D call of TRBD1 was not tested on the DNA. TRBV21-1 is assigned pseudogene status. CDR3 length equals 13 residues. This chain's CDR3 is CASRHSLCRSYTF. CDR3 DNA: TGTGCCAGCAGACACAGTTTGTGTCGGAGCTACACCTTC.

The V gene is TRBV4-1, the J gene TRBJ2-1; 12 nucleotides line up with TRBD2. The V gene end was trimmed by 1 base and the J gene end by 10 bases; junction bases not matched to a gene: 5. CDR3 length equals 15 residues. CDR1 and CDR2 from the germline V gene are MGHRA and YSYEKL. The CDR3 nucleotides read TGCGCCAGCAGCCAAGGACTAGCGGGAGTTCGAGAGCAGTTCTTC. Its translation: CASSQGLAGVREQFF.

V is TRBV30 and J is TRBJ1-1; the match to TRBD1 covers 7 bases. Unmatched junction bases numbered 12, after V lost 3 bases and J lost 5 bases. Looked up from germline, CDR1 is GTSNPN and CDR2 is SVGIG (reference sequence). The CDR3 spans 15 residues. The CDR3: CAWRRKGAAATEAFF. CDR3 nucleotide sequence: TGTGCCTGGAGAAGGAAGGGGGCGGCTGCGACTGAAGCTTTCTTT.

The chain links TRBV29-1 to TRBJ1-3; 9 bases align to TRBD1. The V gene's germline CDR1 is SQVTM and CDR2 ANQGSEA. Unmatched junction bases numbered 6, after V lost 6 bases and J lost 0 bases. The CDR3 runs to 15 residues. CDR3: CSVRTGASSGNTIYF. The CDR3 DNA reads as TGCAGCGTCAGGACAGGGGCAAGCTCTGGAAACACCATATATTTT.

V usage is TRBV27 and J usage is TRBJ1-6, with a possible D match to TRBD1 (6 bases). The CDR3 is 16 residues long. V was pared by 4 bases and J by 0 bases, with 10 bases between. Looked up from germline, CDR1 is MNHEY and CDR2 is SMNVEV (reference sequence). CDR3 residues: CASSYNRDSYNSPLHF. In DNA form, the CDR3 reads TGTGCCAGCAGTTACAACAGGGACTCCTATAATTCACCCCTCCACTTT.

This clone was recorded only once. The J gene is TRBJ1-5, the V gene TRBV2; 11 positions match TRBD1. From germline, CDR1 is SNHLY and CDR2 FYNNEI. With V trimmed by 8 bases and J by 6 bases, 3 bases remained unmatched. The CDR3 totals 13 residues. CDR3 nucleotides: TGTGCCAGCGGGACAGGGGGGTTTCAGCCCCAGCATTTT. It is translated as CASGTGGFQPQHF.

J is TRBJ2-7 and V is TRBV5-4; D might be TRBD1 (6 bases). The ends were cut back, 3 bases at V and 1 base at J, with 14 bases in the middle. Germline values: CDR1 SGHNT, CDR2 YYREEE (reference sequence). The CDR3 totals 15 residues. The CDR3 loop reads CASSSTADRSYEQYF. The CDR3 DNA sequence: TGTGCCAGCAGCTCGACCGCTGACAGGTCCTACGAGCAGTACTTC.

V is TRBV30 and J is TRBJ2-2; possibly TRBD2 for D (6 bases). This CDR3 comprises 14 residues. Trimming left V 2 bases short and J 1 base short, with 8 bases between. The germline gives CDR1 GTSNPN, CDR2 SVGIG (reference sequence). CDR3 in amino acids: CAWSYGGNTGELFF. As DNA, the CDR3 is TGTGCCTGGAGTTACGGGGGGAACACCGGGGAGCTGTTTTTT.

This chain links TRBV6-1 with TRBJ1-1; a possible D gene is TRBD1 (6 bases). V was trimmed by 4 bases and J by 2 bases, leaving 11 bases between them. The CDR3 loop spans 14 amino acids. Germline V lookup: CDR1 MNHNS, CDR2 SASEGT. CDR3 region: CASSARDTNTEAFF. For the CDR3, the DNA is TGTGCCAGCAGTGCCCGGGACACAAACACTGAAGCTTTCTTT.

This clone was counted only a few times. This chain connects TRBV18 to TRBJ1-1; D is ambiguous. The V end lost 5 bases, the J end lost 1 base, and 8 bases lay between the germline ends. Germline CDR1 reads KGHSH; CDR2 reads LQKENI. CDR3 length equals 13 residues. The CDR3, as DNA: TGTGCCAGCTCAGTGGGGAGGAACACTGAAGCTTTCTTT. It translates to CASSVGRNTEAFF.

This clone showed up just a few times. This chain connects TRBV6-1 to TRBJ1-4; a possible D gene is TRBD1 (6 bases). Trimming shortened V by 3 bases and J by 13 bases, and 15 bases separated the two germline ends. CDR3 length: 13 amino acids. Germline V lookup: CDR1 MNHNS, CDR2 SASEGT. The CDR3 is CASSDALQGRLFF. The DNA of the CDR3 is TGTGCCAGCAGTGATGCCCTACAGGGACGACTGTTTTTT.

This chain uses TRBV25-1 with TRBJ2-3, with D perhaps matching TRBD2 (7 bases). Trimming removed 4 bases at V and 1 base at J, with 18 bases between. Germline V lookup: CDR1 MGHDK, CDR2 SYGVNS. This CDR3 has 17 residues. CDR3 protein: CASSGKSRGARTDTQYF. In DNA, the CDR3 is TGTGCCAGCAGTGGAAAAAGCCGGGGGGCGCGCACAGATACGCAGTATTTT.

With regard to this clone: Sequence at one end of the junction differs from germline and may be a read error. Written as DNA, the CDR3 is TGTGCCAGCAGTTACTCAGGGCTCCTTTACTTC. This codes for CASSYSGLLYF. The chain recombines TRBV2 with TRBJ1-2; D is perhaps TRBD1 (5 bases). The CDR3 totals 11 residues. CDR1 is SNHLY, CDR2 FYNNEI, per germline. Using reference TRBV2 and TRBJ1-2 for the parts outside the CDR3, the full variable domain is EPEVTQTPSHQVTQMGQEVILRCVPISNHLYFYWYRQILGQKVEFLVSFYNNEISEKSEIFDDQFSVERPDGSNFTLKIRSTKLEDSAMYFCASSYSGLLYFGSGTRLTVV.